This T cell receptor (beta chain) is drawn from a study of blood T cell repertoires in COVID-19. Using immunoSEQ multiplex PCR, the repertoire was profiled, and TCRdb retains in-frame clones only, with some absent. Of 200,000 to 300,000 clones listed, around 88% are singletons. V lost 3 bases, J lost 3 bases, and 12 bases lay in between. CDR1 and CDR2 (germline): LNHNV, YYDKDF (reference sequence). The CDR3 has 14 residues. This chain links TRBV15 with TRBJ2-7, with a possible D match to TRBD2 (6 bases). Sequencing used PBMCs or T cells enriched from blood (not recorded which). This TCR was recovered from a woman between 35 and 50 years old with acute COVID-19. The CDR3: CATSSRLVFYEQYF. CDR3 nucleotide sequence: TGTGCCACCAGCAGTAGACTAGTTTTCTACGAGCAGTACTTC. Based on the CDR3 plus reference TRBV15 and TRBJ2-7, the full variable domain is DAMVIQNPRYQVTQFGKPVTLSCSQTLNHNVMYWYQQKSSQAPKLLFHYYDKDFNNEADTPDNFQSRRPNTSFCFLDIRSPGLGDTAMYLCATSSRLVFYEQYFGPGTRLTVT.